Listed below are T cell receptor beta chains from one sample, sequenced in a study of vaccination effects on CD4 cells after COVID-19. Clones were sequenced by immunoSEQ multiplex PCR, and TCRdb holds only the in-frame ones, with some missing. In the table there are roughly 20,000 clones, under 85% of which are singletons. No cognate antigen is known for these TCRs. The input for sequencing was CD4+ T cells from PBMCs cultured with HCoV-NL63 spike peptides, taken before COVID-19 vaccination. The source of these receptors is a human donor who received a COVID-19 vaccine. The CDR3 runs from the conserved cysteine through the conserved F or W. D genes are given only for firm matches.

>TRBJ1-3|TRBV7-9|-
CASTRGRSGNTIYF
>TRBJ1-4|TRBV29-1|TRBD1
CSVGQGEKLFF
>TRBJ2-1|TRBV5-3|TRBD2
CARTFAASGKIREQFF
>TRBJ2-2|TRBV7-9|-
CASSLGSYTGELFF
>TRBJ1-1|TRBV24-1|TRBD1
CATRQGRGNTEAFF
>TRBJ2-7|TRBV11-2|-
CASSLGPGEYYEQYF
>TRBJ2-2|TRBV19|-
CASSIDVGTGELFF
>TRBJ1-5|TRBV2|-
CASSEWGAGNQPQHF
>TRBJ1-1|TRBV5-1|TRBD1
CASSGTGGYTEAFF
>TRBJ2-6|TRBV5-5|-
CASSFFSVWAGANVLTF
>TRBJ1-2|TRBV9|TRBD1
CASSGRDSFNVGYTF
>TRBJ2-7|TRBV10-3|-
CAISAGGKIYEQYF
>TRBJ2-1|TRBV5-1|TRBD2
CASTTQTSATEQFF
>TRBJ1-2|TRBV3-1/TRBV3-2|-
CASSHGWDEASSYTF
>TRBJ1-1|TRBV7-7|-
CASSLGENTEAFF
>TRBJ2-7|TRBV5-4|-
CASSPGRGYTQYF
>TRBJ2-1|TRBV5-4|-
CASSPGPARSDEQFF
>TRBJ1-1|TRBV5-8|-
CASSLTVGAFF
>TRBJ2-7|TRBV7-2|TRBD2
CASSLTSGASGKQYF
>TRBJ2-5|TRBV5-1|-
CASSLAPGTTQETQYF
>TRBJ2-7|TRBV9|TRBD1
CASSVGEGASYEQYF
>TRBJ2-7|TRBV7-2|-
CASSPRVGYEQYF
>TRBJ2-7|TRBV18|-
CASSTTRGTVVYEQYF
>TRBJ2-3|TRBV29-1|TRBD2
CSVEASGGADTDTQYF
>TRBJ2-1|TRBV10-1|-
CASGPQYNEQFF
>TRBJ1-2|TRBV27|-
CASSLSEGSYGYTF
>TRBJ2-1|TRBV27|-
CASGPSGSYNEQFF
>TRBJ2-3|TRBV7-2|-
CASSLAGISTQYF
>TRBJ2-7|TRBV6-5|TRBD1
CASSAGQGRSEEQYF
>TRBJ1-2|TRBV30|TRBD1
CAWTSDRGYGYTF
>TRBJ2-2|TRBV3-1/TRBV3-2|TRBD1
CASSKTRGRGTGELFF
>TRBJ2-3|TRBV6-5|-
CASSYSWRADTQYF
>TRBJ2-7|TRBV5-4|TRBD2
CASSPPGGASYYEQYF
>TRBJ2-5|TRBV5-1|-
CASSLAGSPQETQYF
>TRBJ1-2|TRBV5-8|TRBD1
CASRGYTGGHGYTF
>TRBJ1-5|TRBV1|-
CTSSQKEGANQPQHF
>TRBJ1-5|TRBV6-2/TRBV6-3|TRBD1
CASSYDRGRGNQPQHF
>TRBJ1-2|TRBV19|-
CASSNQGFFSYTF
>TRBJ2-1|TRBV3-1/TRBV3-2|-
CASSRGRGASRSYNEQFF
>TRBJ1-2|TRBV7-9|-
CASSLDTGRANGYTF
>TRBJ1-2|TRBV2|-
CASSGGANYGYTF
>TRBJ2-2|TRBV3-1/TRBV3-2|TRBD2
CASSQPRGGPPGELFF
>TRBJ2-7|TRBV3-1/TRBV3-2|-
CASSRSGGVTYEQYF
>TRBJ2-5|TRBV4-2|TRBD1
CASSLTGVGQETQYF
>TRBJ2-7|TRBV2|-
CASSEGQVFYEQYF
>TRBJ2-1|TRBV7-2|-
CASSLARESNEQFF
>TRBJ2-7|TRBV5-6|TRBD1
CASSSYTSGTGNYEQYF
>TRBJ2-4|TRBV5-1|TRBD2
CASSSSTSGLAKNIQYF
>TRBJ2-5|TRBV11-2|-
CASSELLGLQETQYF
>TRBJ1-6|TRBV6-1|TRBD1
CASSEAAGQGNSPLHF
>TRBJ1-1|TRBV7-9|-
CASRHSYMNTEAFF
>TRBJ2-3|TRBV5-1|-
CASSLDPGQRGDTQYF
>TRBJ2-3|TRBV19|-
CASTISSGAGTDTQYF